The clone carrying this TCR beta chain was counted a few times. This record comes from a study of beta chain features in type 1 diabetes. Sequencing targeted expressed TCRB transcripts, as all isolated RNA had been reverse transcribed. Measured with immunoSEQ multiplex PCR; TCRdb has only the in-frame clones, and not every one. There are about 410,000 clones in the sample; approximately 14% occur only once, and roughly 0.036% lies in the top ten. Trimming removed 2 bases from V and 6 bases from J, with 14 bases in between. The CDR3 length is 15 residues. Germline CDR1 SGHTA, CDR2 FQGTGA. This TCR was sampled from a man in his thirties or forties in good health. The chain links TRBV7-3 to TRBJ2-1, with a tentative D call TRBD2 (6 bases). The sequencing input was naive CD4+ T cells from blood. In DNA form, the CDR3 reads TGTGCCAGCAGCTTATCCCTCGGGAGTAGCAATGAGCAGTTCTTC. Its translation: CASSLSLGSSNEQFF.